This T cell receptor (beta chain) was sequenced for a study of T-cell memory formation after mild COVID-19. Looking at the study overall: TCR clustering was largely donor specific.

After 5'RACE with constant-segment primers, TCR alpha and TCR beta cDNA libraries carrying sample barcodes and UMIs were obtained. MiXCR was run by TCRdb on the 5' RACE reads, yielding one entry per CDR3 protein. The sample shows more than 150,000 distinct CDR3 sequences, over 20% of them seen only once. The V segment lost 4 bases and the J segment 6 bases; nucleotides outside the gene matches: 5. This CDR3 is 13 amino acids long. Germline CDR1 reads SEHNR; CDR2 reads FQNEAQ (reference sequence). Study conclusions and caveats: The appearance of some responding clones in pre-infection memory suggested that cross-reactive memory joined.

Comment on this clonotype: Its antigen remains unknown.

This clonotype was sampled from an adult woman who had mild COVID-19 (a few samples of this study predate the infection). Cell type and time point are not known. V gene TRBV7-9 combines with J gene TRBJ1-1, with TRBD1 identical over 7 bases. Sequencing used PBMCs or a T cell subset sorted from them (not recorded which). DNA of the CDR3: TGTGCCAGCAGCTCGGGACAGATCTCTGAAGCTTTCTTT. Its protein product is CASSSGQISEAFF.